These 25 T cell receptor beta chains were all obtained from the same sample, sequenced in a study of OX40 agonist ivuxolimab in advanced cancers. The protocol was immunoSEQ multiplex PCR, while the TCRdb copy is restricted to in-frame clones and leaves out a portion. The sample lists around 82,000 clones; approximately 90% were seen once. The source material was CD4+ or CD8+ T cells sorted from blood, sampled in a trial of the OX40 agonist ivuxolimab. The receptors here all came from an adult with an advanced solid tumor such as melanoma, head and neck, liver or kidney cancer.

CDR3 region: CASSSGESYEQYF. DNA of the CDR3: TGTGCCAGCAGCTCAGGAGAGTCCTACGAGCAGTACTTC. The chain employs TRBV11-3 and TRBJ2-7; D uncertain. The CDR3 is 13 amino acids. V lost 4 bases, J lost 1 base, and 8 bases lay in between. Germline values: CDR1 SGHNT, CDR2 YENEEA.

V gene TRBV27 combines with J gene TRBJ1-5, with D perhaps TRBD1 (6 bases). Per the germline V gene, CDR1 is MNHEY and CDR2 is SMNVEV (reference sequence). Trimming left V 6 bases short and J 0 bases short, with 15 bases between. The CDR3 is 16 residues long. CDR3 nucleotides: TGTGCCAGCAGCCCCCTCCAGGGGTCTAGCAATCAGCCCCAGCATTTT. This translates into CASSPLQGSSNQPQHF.

V and J are TRBV9 and TRBJ2-3, with unresolved D. V was pared by 4 bases and J by 2 bases, with 20 bases between. Per germline, CDR1 SGDLS and CDR2 YYNGEE. The CDR3 is made up of 17 amino acids. This CDR3 reads CASSSSSRTSATDTQYF. The CDR3 DNA reads TGTGCCAGCAGCTCTTCCTCTAGGACCTCCGCCACAGATACGCAGTATTTT.

This clone was detected only once. This rearrangement joins TRBV7-8 to TRBJ2-3; no clear D gene. The length of the CDR3 is 16 residues. V was trimmed by 1 base and J by 0 bases, leaving 11 bases between them. Germline CDR1 SGHVS, CDR2 FQNEAQ. The CDR3 here is CASSLVRSRSTDTQYF. CDR3 sequence (DNA): TGTGCCAGCAGCTTAGTTCGGTCACGGAGCACAGATACGCAGTATTTT. The variable domain in full, with the rest retrieved from reference TRBV7-8 and TRBJ2-3, is GAGVSQSPRYKVAKRGQDVALRCDPISGHVSLFWYQQALGQGPEFLTYFQNEAQLDKSGLPSDRFFAERPEGSVSTLKIQRTQQEDSAVYLCASSLVRSRSTDTQYFGPGTRLTVL.

V usage is TRBV28 and J usage is TRBJ2-3; TRBD1 or TRBD2 may be the D gene (5 bases each). This CDR3 is 15 amino acids long. V was trimmed by 6 bases and J by 6 bases, leaving 19 bases between them. Germline V gives CDR1 MDHEN, CDR2 SYDVKM. The CDR3 nucleotides are TGTGCCAGCAGCAAAACCGGGACCTTCGGGGATACGCAGTATTTT. Protein: CASSKTGTFGDTQYF. Full variable domain (outside the CDR3, taken from reference TRBV28 and TRBJ2-3): DVKVTQSSRYLVKRTGEKVFLECVQDMDHENMFWYRQDPGLGLRLIYFSYDVKMKEKGDIPEGYSVSREKKERFSLILESASTNQTSMYLCASSKTGTFGDTQYFGPGTRLTVL.

This chain links TRBV6-4 with TRBJ1-6; D is uncertain. This CDR3 contains 9 residues. Looked up from germline, CDR1 is MRHNA and CDR2 is SNTAGT. V was pared by 9 bases and J by 6 bases, with 0 bases between. CDR3 residues: CASNSPLHF. The CDR3 region has the DNA TGTGCCAGTAATTCACCCCTCCACTTT.

The chain is built from TRBV18 and TRBJ1-2; D unclear. The germline V and J ends were trimmed by 3 bases and 0 bases, with 14 bases remaining between them. Germline V gene data show CDR1 as KGHSH and CDR2 as LQKENI. The length of the CDR3 is 16 residues. CDR3 nucleotide sequence: TGTGCCAGCTCACCCCTTGCAACATCAGCTAACTATGGCTACACCTTC. Residues: CASSPLATSANYGYTF.

The rearrangement joins TRBV5-1 to TRBJ1-4, with D uncertain. Germline CDR1 is SGHRS and CDR2 is YFSETQ. This CDR3 has 14 residues. V gave up 0 bases and J gave up 8 bases, with 11 bases separating them. This CDR3 is CASSLEPRREKLFF. CDR3 bases: TGCGCCAGCAGCTTGGAACCCCGGCGAGAAAAACTGTTTTTT.

This chain uses TRBV2 with TRBJ1-1; TRBD1 agrees at 9 bases. The CDR3 sequence is 14 residues long. Germline lookup yields CDR1 SNHLY and CDR2 FYNNEI. The ends lost 6 bases at V and 3 bases at J; junction bases unmatched: 5. Written as DNA, the CDR3 is TGTGCCAGCAGGGCACAGGGGGCCGACACTGAAGCTTTCTTT. As protein: CASRAQGADTEAFF.

The chain links TRBV7-3 to TRBJ2-6; no definite D call. The V gene lost 5 bases and the J gene lost 0 bases, with 2 bases spanning the gap. Germline CDR1 and CDR2: SGHTA and FQGTGA. The CDR3 runs to 13 residues. CDR3 in amino acids: CASSDSGANVLTF. The CDR3, as DNA: TGTGCCAGCAGCGACTCTGGGGCCAACGTCCTGACTTTC.

J is TRBJ2-3 and V is TRBV19, with TRBD2 identical over 7 bases. The CDR3 extends over 13 amino acids. V lost 9 bases, J lost 2 bases, and 5 bases stayed unmatched. Germline CDR1 and CDR2: LNHDA and SQIVND (reference sequence). CDR3 amino acids: CASARDYTDTQYF. The CDR3 region has the DNA TGTGCCAGCGCGCGGGACTACACAGATACGCAGTATTTT.

The chain combines TRBV7-9 with TRBJ2-1; 7 bases map to TRBD2. The CDR3 contains 15 residues. Germline CDR1 and CDR2: SEHNR and FQNEAQ (reference sequence). V was pared by 5 bases and J by 7 bases, with 11 bases of the junction left unmatched. CDR3 DNA sequence: TGTGCCAGCAGCCTCCGCGGACTAGAGGGTAATGAGCAGTTCTTC. Its translation is CASSLRGLEGNEQFF.

This clone was seen more than once but under ten times. The chain recombines TRBV12-5 with TRBJ2-1; D is unclear. V was shortened by 3 bases and J by 7 bases, with 7 bases between the two germline ends. CDR1 is LGHNT, CDR2 FRNRAP, per germline. This CDR3 region has 12 residues. The CDR3 sequence is CASGFQVNEQFF. DNA for the CDR3: TGTGCTAGTGGTTTTCAGGTAAATGAGCAGTTCTTC.

This clone showed up just a few times. The rearrangement links TRBV5-1 to TRBJ2-1; 8 nucleotides line up with TRBD2. Germline V lookup: CDR1 SGHRS, CDR2 YFSETQ. Trimming took 0 bases from V and 6 from J; bases not matched to a gene: 11. The CDR3 is 17 amino acids. In nucleotides, the CDR3 is TGCGCCAGCAGCTTGGCCGGCGGGACTAGTATCTCCAATGAGCAGTTCTTC. Protein sequence: CASSLAGGTSISNEQFF.

This clone was observed a few times. The gene calls are TRBV6-1 and TRBJ2-5; D is unresolved. Germline CDR1 reads MNHNS; CDR2 reads SASEGT. The CDR3 consists of 11 residues. V shed 5 bases and J shed 10 bases, with 11 bases lying between them. Here the CDR3 reads CASSSEIGQYF. CDR3 in DNA: TGTGCCAGCAGTTCCGAGATTGGCCAGTACTTC.

The genes are TRBV7-2 and TRBJ1-1, with D possibly matching TRBD1 (5 bases). The V and J ends lost 6 bases and 4 bases respectively, with 12 bases between them. Germline CDR1 reads SGHTA; CDR2 reads FQGNSA. This CDR3 contains 13 residues. DNA of the CDR3: TGTGCCAGCAGTCGGGGGGGTACCACTGAAGCTTTCTTT. This translates into CASSRGGTTEAFF. The variable domain in full, with the rest retrieved from reference TRBV7-2 and TRBJ1-1, is GAGVSQSPSNKVTEKGKDVELRCDPISGHTALYWYRQSLGQGLEFLIYFQGNSAPDKSGLPSDRFSAERTGGSVSTLTIQRTQQEDSAVYLCASSRGGTTEAFFGQGTRLTVV.

The gene calls are TRBV19 and TRBJ1-1; tentative D call: TRBD1 (6 bases). The CDR3 loop spans 15 amino acids. CDR1 and CDR2 from the germline V gene are LNHDA and SQIVND (reference sequence). V was cut by 9 bases and J by 0 bases, with 17 bases left in between. The CDR3 DNA reads TGTGCCAGCAGGACGACAGGCTCTATGAACACTGAAGCTTTCTTT. Translation gives CASRTTGSMNTEAFF. The full variable domain, its missing parts supplied by reference TRBV19 and TRBJ1-1, is DGGITQSPKYLFRKEGQNVTLSCEQNLNHDAMYWYRQDPGQGLRLIYYSQIVNDFQKGDIAEGYSVSREKKESFPLTVTSAQKNPTAFYLCASRTTGSMNTEAFFGQGTRLTVV.

The J gene is TRBJ2-3, the V gene TRBV9; D is unresolved. The CDR3 extends over 13 amino acids. CDR1 SGDLS and CDR2 YYNGEE come from the germline V gene. V gave up 0 bases and J gave up 1 base, with 3 bases separating them. CDR3 residues: CASSVAGTDTQYF. In DNA form, the CDR3 reads TGTGCCAGCAGCGTAGCGGGCACAGATACGCAGTATTTT.

The chain carries TRBV29-1 and TRBJ2-7; D possibly uses TRBD1 or TRBD2 (5 bases each). Germline V lookup: CDR1 SQVTM, CDR2 ANQGSEA. Trimming removed 1 base at V and 0 bases at J, with 10 bases between. The CDR3 loop spans 14 amino acids. The CDR3 DNA follows: TGCAGCGTTGAAGTGGGGACCAGCTCCTACGAGCAGTACTTC. It codes for CSVEVGTSSYEQYF.

The chain recombines TRBV5-1 with TRBJ1-1; D not certain. The CDR3 is 13 amino acids. In germline, CDR1 is SGHRS, CDR2 YFSETQ. V lost 6 bases and J 3 bases, leaving 12 bases between the germline ends. CDR3 in DNA: TGCGCCAGCACAATCTCGAGGGACACTGAAGCTTTCTTT. Translated: CASTISRDTEAFF. The full variable domain, in which reference TRBV5-1 and TRBJ1-1 provide the parts outside the CDR3, is KAGVTQTPRYLIKTRGQQVTLSCSPISGHRSVSWYQQTPGQGLQFLFEYFSETQRNKGNFPGRFSGRQFSNSRSEMNVSTLELGDSALYLCASTISRDTEAFFGQGTRLTVV.

The chain is built from TRBV6-6 and TRBJ2-5; D uncertain. The CDR3 spans 14 residues. Between the trimmed V and J ends, which lost 3 bases and 1 base, there was a span of 9 bases. CDR1 is MNHNY and CDR2 is SVGAGI in the germline V gene (reference sequence). The CDR3 reads CASSYGTAQETQYF. For the CDR3, the DNA is TGTGCCAGCAGTTATGGCACGGCCCAAGAGACCCAGTACTTC.

The J gene is TRBJ2-2, the V gene TRBV18, with D perhaps matching TRBD1 (7 bases). This CDR3 spans 15 amino acids. The germline V gene encodes CDR1 KGHSH and CDR2 LQKENI. The V end was cut by 3 bases, the J end by 7 bases, with 15 bases between. CDR3 loop: CASSPRQGGNGELFF. CDR3 DNA: TGTGCCAGCTCACCGAGACAGGGAGGTAACGGGGAGCTGTTTTTT.

The gene calls are TRBV19 and TRBJ1-4, with 11 bases that match TRBD1. Germline CDR1 and CDR2: LNHDA and SQIVND (reference sequence). V lost 6 bases and J lost 0; bases outside the gene matches: 6. This CDR3 contains 17 residues. CDR3 region: CASRPGQGAATNEKLFF. CDR3 DNA: TGTGCCAGTAGACCCGGACAGGGGGCTGCAACTAATGAAAAACTGTTTTTT.

This sequence joins TRBV27 and TRBJ1-2; no firm D call. This CDR3 is 15 amino acids long. The germline V gene encodes CDR1 MNHEY and CDR2 SMNVEV (reference sequence). V gave up 8 bases and J gave up 6 bases, with 22 bases separating them. DNA for the CDR3: TGTGCCAGCGCGCCCCGGCGCATGGGTACGGATGGCTACACCTTC. This codes for CASAPRRMGTDGYTF.

This clone was seen a few times. CDR3 amino acids: CSTRGAAYGYTF. The CDR3 DNA reads TGCAGCACGAGGGGGGCAGCCTATGGCTACACCTTC. The genes are TRBV29-1 and TRBJ1-2, with D perhaps matching TRBD1 (6 bases). The ends were cut back, 8 bases at V and 4 bases at J, with 14 bases in the middle. Germline V gives CDR1 SQVTM, CDR2 ANQGSEA. This CDR3 contains 12 residues. The full variable domain, rest sourced from reference TRBV29-1 and TRBJ1-2, is SAVISQKPSRDICQRGTSLTIQCQVDSQVTMMFWYRQQPGQSLTLIATANQGSEATYESGFVIDKFPISRPNLTFSTLTVSNMSPEDSSIYLCSTRGAAYGYTFGSGTRLTVV.